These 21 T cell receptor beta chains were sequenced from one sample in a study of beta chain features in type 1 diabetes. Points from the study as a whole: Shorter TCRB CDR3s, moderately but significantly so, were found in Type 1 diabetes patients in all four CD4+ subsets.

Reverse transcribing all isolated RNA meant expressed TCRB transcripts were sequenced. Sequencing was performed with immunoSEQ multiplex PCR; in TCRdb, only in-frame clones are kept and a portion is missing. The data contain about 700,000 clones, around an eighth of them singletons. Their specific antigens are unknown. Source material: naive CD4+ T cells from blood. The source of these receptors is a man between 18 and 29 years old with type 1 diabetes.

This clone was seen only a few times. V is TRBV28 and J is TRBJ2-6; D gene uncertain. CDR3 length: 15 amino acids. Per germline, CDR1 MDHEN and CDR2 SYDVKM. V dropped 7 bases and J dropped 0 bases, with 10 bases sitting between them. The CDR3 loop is CASKGLSSGANVLTF. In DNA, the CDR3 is TGTGCCAGCAAAGGATTAAGCTCTGGGGCCAACGTCCTGACTTTC.

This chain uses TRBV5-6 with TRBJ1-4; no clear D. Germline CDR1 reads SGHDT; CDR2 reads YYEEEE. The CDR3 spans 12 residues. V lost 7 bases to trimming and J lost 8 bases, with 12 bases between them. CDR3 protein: CASRLREEKLFF. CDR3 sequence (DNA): TGTGCCAGCCGACTGCGGGAGGAAAAACTGTTTTTT.

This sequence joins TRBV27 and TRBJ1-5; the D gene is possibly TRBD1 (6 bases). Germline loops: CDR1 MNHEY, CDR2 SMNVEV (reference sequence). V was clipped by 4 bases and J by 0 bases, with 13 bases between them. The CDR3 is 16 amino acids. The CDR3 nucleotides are TGTGCCAGCAGTTCCCGGGACACAAATAGCAATCAGCCCCAGCATTTT. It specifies CASSSRDTNSNQPQHF.

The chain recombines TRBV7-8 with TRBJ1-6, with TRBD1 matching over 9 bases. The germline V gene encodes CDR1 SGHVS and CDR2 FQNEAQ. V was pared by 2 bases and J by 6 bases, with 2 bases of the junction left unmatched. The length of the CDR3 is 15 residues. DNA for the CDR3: TGTGCCAGCAGCTTAACAGGGGGCAGTAATTCACCCCTCCACTTT. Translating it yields CASSLTGGSNSPLHF. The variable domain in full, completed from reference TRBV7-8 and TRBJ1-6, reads GAGVSQSPRYKVAKRGQDVALRCDPISGHVSLFWYQQALGQGPEFLTYFQNEAQLDKSGLPSDRFFAERPEGSVSTLKIQRTQQEDSAVYLCASSLTGGSNSPLHFGNGTRLTVT.

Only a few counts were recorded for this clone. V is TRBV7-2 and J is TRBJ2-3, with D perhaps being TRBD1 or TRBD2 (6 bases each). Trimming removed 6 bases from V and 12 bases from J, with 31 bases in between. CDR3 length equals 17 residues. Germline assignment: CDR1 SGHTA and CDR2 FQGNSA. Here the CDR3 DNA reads TGTGCCAGCAGTTTGGTCGGCTTGAGGGGGGCTCCCCCGTCCCAGTATTTT. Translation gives CASSLVGLRGAPPSQYF.

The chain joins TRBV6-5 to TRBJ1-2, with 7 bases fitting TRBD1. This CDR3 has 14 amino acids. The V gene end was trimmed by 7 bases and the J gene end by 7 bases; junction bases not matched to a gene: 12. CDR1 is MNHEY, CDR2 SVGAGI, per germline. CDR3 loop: CASTETDRSGGYTF. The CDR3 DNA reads TGTGCCAGCACCGAAACGGACAGGAGCGGTGGCTACACCTTC.

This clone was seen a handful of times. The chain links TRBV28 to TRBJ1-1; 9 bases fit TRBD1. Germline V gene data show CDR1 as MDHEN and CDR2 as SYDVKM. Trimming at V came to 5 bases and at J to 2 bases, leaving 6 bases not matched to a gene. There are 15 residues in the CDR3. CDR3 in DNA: TGTGCCAGCAGTGGACCGGGACAGGGTAACACTGAAGCTTTCTTT. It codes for CASSGPGQGNTEAFF.

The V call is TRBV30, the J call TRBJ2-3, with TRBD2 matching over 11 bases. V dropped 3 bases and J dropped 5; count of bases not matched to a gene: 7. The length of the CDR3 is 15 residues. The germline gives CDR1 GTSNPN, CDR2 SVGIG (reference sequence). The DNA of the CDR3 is TGTGCCTGGAGACTAGCGGGGGTTTGGGTAGATACGCAGTATTTT. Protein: CAWRLAGVWVDTQYF.

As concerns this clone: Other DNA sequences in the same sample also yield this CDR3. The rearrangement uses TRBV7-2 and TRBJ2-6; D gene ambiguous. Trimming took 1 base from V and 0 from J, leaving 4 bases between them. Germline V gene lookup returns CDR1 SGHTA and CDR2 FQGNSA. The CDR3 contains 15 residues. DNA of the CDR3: TGTGCCAGCAGCTTAGACGGCTCTGGGGCCAACGTCCTGACTTTC. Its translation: CASSLDGSGANVLTF. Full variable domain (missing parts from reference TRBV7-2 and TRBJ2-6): GAGVSQSPSNKVTEKGKDVELRCDPISGHTALYWYRQSLGQGLEFLIYFQGNSAPDKSGLPSDRFSAERTGGSVSTLTIQRTQQEDSAVYLCASSLDGSGANVLTFGAGSRLTVL.

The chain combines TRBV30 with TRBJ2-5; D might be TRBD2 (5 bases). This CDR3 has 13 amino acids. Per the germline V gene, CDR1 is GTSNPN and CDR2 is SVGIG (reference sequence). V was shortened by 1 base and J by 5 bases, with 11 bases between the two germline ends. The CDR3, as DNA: TGTGCCTGGAGTGGGGGAGACAAGGAGACCCAGTACTTC. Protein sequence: CAWSGGDKETQYF.

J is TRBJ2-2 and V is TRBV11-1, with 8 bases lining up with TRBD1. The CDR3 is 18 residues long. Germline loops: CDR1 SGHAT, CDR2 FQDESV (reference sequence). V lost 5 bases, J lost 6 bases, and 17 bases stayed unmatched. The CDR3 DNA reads TGTGCCAGCAGCCCGTCCCCCACCAGGGGGCGAATCGCCGGGGAGCTGTTTTTT. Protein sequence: CASSPSPTRGRIAGELFF.

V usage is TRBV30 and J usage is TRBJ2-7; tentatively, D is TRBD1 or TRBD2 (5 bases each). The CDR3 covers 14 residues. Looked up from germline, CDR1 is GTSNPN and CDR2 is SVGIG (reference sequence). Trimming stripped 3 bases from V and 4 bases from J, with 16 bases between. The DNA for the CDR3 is TGTGCCTGGAGGAACGGGCAGGGACCATACGAGCAGTACTTC. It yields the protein CAWRNGQGPYEQYF.

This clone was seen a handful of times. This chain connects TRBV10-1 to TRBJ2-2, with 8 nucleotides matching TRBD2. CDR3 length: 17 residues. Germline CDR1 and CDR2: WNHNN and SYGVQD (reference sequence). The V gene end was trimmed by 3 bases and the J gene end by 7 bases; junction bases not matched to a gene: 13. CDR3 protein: CASSDPGGGSVVGELFF. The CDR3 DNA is TGCGCCAGCAGTGACCCGGGAGGGGGAAGCGTTGTCGGGGAGCTGTTTTTT.

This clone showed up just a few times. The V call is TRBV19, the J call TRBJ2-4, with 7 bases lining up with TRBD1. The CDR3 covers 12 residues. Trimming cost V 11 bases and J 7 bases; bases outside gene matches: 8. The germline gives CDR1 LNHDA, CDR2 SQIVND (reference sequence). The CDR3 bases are TGTGCCTCCTCGACAGGGTGGAACATTCAGTACTTC. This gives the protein CASSTGWNIQYF.

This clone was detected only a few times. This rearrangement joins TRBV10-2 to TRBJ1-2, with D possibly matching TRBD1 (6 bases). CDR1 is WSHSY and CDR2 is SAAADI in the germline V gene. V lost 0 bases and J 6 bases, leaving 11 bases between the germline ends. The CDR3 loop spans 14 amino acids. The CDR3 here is CASSESRGSNGYTF. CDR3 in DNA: TGCGCCAGCAGTGAGTCGAGGGGGAGTAATGGCTACACCTTC.

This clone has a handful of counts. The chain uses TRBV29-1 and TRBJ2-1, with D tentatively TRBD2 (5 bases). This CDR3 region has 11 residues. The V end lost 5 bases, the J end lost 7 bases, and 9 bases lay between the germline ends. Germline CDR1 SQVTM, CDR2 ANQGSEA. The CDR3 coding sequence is TGCAGCGTTTTGGGGAGAAATGAGCAGTTCTTC. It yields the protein CSVLGRNEQFF.

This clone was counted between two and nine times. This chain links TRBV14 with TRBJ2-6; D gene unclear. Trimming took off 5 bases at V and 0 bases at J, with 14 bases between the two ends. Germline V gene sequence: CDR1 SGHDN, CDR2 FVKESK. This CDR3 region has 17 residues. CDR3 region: CASSRPQTRSGANVLTF. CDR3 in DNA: TGTGCCAGCAGCAGACCCCAGACTCGCTCTGGGGCCAACGTCCTGACTTTC.

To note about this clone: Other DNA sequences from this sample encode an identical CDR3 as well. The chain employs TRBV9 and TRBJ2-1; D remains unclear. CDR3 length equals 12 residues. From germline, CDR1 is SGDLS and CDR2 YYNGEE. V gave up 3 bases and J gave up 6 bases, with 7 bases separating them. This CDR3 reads CASSAPSNEQFF. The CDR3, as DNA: TGTGCCAGCAGCGCGCCATCCAATGAGCAGTTCTTC.

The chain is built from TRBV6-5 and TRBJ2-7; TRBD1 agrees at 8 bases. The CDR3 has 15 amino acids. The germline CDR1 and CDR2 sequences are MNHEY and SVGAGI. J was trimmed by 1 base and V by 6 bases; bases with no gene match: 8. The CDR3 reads CASRLQGDTSYEQYF. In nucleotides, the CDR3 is TGTGCCAGCAGATTACAGGGGGATACATCCTACGAGCAGTACTTC.

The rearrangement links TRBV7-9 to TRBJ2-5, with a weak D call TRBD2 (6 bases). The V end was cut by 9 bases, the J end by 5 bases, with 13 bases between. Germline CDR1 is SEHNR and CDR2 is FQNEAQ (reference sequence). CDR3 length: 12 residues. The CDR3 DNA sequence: TGTGCCAGTGCGGTGGCGGGGGAGACCCAGTACTTC. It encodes CASAVAGETQYF.

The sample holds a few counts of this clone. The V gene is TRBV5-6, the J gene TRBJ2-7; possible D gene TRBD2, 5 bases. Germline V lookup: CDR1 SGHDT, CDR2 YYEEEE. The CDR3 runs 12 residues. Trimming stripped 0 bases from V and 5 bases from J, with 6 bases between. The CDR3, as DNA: TGTGCCAGCAGCTTGGGGCGGGACGAGCAGTACTTC. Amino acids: CASSLGRDEQYF.